This entry lists 2 T cell receptor beta chains sequenced from one sample in a study of T cell clonality in common variable immunodeficiency. Profiling relied on immunoSEQ multiplex PCR, and the TCRdb table lists in-frame clones only, not all of them. The data show tens of thousands of clones, with none appearing a single time. What was sequenced was peripheral blood mononuclear cells. These receptors were obtained from a person aged 18 to 75 in good health.

This clone was observed many times. The DNA ends 3 residues before the CDR3 does, and the rest of the CDR3 is filled in from the germline J gene. The rearrangement links TRBV30 to TRBJ1-5, with a possible D match to TRBD1 (6 bases). CDR1 and CDR2 (germline): GTSNPN, SVGIG (reference sequence). V was trimmed by 0 bases and J by 4 bases, leaving 16 bases between them. The CDR3 runs 16 residues. Incomplete CDR3 DNA: TGTGCCTGGAGTGTACCAGGGGAGGTGGGGAATCAGCCC. Its translation: CAWSVPGEVGNQP. The entire CDR3 is CAWSVPGEVGNQPQHF.

At least ten counts were recorded for this clone. The junction departs from the called germline gene at one end, perhaps through a read error. The read ends 3 residues before the CDR3 terminus; that terminus is restored from the germline J gene. The V gene is TRBV15, the J gene TRBJ2-7; perhaps TRBD2 as D (7 bases). The germline V gene encodes CDR1 LNHNV and CDR2 YYDKDF (reference sequence). The CDR3 extends over 15 amino acids. The part of the CDR3 DNA that was read is TGTGCCACCAGCAGAGTAGGGGGGGCCTCCGACGAG. It translates to CATSRVGGASDE. The CDR3 reads in full as CATSRVGGASDEQYF.